The rows below give T cell receptor beta chains drawn from one sample of a study of human T cells and chemical hapten exposure. One entry per CDR3 protein results from TCRdb running MiXCR on the RACE reads. The sample records roughly 380,000 distinct CDR3 sequences, about 6% being singletons. Sample: whole blood, taken in connection with sensitization to the hapten diphenylcyclopropenone (DPC). Receptor source: a woman in her late teens or twenties with alopecia areata. Some clones in this sample may be carry-over from other donors' samples. Each CDR3 is given with its conserved first and last residue. Each record gives: D gene, clone size, V gene, J gene, CDR3 protein, CDR3 DNA. D genes are given only for firm matches. Clone size, where shown, is once, few, many, or a class for clones that have expanded.

>-|many|TRBV6-5|TRBJ1-2
CASTGRANYGYTF
TGTGCCAGCACAGGGAGGGCTAACTATGGCTACACCTTC
>-|few|TRBV28|TRBJ2-5
CASSFHGQAETQYF
TGTGCCAGCAGTTTCCATGGGCAGGCGGAGACCCAGTACTTC
>-|-|TRBV18|TRBJ2-3
CASSSEGGADTQYF
TGTGCCAGCTCCTCGGAGGGGGGCGCAGATACGCAGTATTTT
>-|many|TRBV20-1|TRBJ2-7
CSAPADWGAGPYEQYF
TGCAGTGCTCCAGCGGATTGGGGGGCCGGCCCTTACGAGCAGTACTTC
>-|many|TRBV18|TRBJ2-3
CASSPPREADTQYF
TGTGCCAGCTCACCACCTAGAGAGGCAGATACGCAGTATTTT
>-|many|TRBV20-1|TRBJ1-5
CSARRGAGQPQHF
TGCAGTGCCCGAAGAGGGGCTGGGCAGCCCCAGCATTTT
>-|-|TRBV7-6|TRBJ2-1
CASSFDSLNEQFF
TGTGCCAGCAGCTTTGACAGCCTCAATGAGCAGTTCTTC
>TRBD2|many|TRBV6-4|TRBJ2-2
CASSDSPSGHTGELFF
TGTGCCAGCAGTGACTCGCCTAGCGGGCACACCGGGGAGCTGTTTTTT
>-|-|TRBV20-1|TRBJ1-1
CSARHGQPAFF
TGCAGTGCTAGACACGGACAGCCTGCTTTCTTT
>-|-|TRBV6-2/TRBV6-3|TRBJ2-3
CATESPWGTSTDTQYF
TGTGCCACCGAGAGCCCCTGGGGGACCTCCACAGATACGCAGTATTTT
>-|many|TRBV14|TRBJ1-2
CASSLQTGNYGYTF
TGTGCCAGCAGCCTACAAACAGGGAACTATGGCTACACCTTC
>TRBD1|many|TRBV14|TRBJ1-2
CASSRDRLAYGYTF
TGTGCCAGCAGCCGGGACAGGTTGGCTTATGGCTACACCTTC
>TRBD1|many|TRBV6-1|TRBJ2-3
CASGTGERDTQYF
TGTGCCAGCGGGACAGGGGAGAGAGATACGCAGTATTTT
>-|many|TRBV7-2|TRBJ1-2
CASSLVLDATGGYTF
TGTGCCAGCAGCTTAGTATTGGACGCCACCGGAGGCTACACCTTC
>-|few|TRBV12-3/TRBV12-4|TRBJ1-3
CASSLSGTGNTIYF
TGTGCCAGCAGTTTGTCAGGGACCGGAAACACCATATATTTT
>-|few|TRBV12-3/TRBV12-4|TRBJ2-3
CASSLRGRAQDTQYF
TGTGCCAGCAGTCTCAGGGGACGGGCACAAGATACGCAGTATTTT
>TRBD2|-|TRBV28|TRBJ2-3
CASNMGGTTDTQYF
TGTGCCAGCAATATGGGGGGGACCACAGATACGCAGTATTTT
>TRBD1|many|TRBV6-2/TRBV6-3|TRBJ1-5
CASTGQVPQPQHF
TGTGCCAGCACCGGACAGGTCCCCCAGCCCCAGCATTTT
>-|many|TRBV5-6|TRBJ2-7
CASSGQGYEQYF
TGTGCCAGCAGCGGTCAGGGGTACGAGCAGTACTTC
>TRBD1|many|TRBV7-2|TRBJ1-1
CASSSGQVVAFF
TGTGCCAGCAGCTCGGGACAGGTTGTGGCTTTCTTT
>-|once|TRBV5-5|TRBJ2-7
CASSVDSGTAYEQYF
TGTGCCAGCAGCGTGGACTCCGGGACGGCCTACGAGCAGTACTTC
>TRBD2|many|TRBV7-6|TRBJ2-1
CASSPGLAGRSYNEQFF
TGTGCCAGCAGCCCTGGACTAGCGGGGCGCTCCTACAATGAGCAGTTCTTC
>-|-|TRBV7-3|TRBJ1-1
CASSPEPGNMNTEAFF
TGTGCCAGCAGCCCTGAGCCCGGAAACATGAACACTGAAGCTTTCTTT
>TRBD2|many|TRBV20-1|TRBJ2-3
CSANLAASTDTQYF
TGCAGTGCTAACCTAGCGGCTAGCACAGATACGCAGTATTTT
>-|many|TRBV12-3/TRBV12-4|TRBJ2-3
CASSQGNTQYF
TGTGCCAGCAGCCAGGGGAATACGCAGTATTTT
>-|few|TRBV5-1|TRBJ2-7
CASSPEGGYYEQYF
TGCGCCAGCAGCCCGGAAGGGGGATACTACGAGCAGTACTTC
>-|many|TRBV4-3|TRBJ2-7
CASSQDLPLLGYEQYF
TGCGCCAGCAGCCAAGATTTGCCGCTACTAGGGTACGAGCAGTACTTC
>-|-|TRBV7-2|TRBJ2-2
CASSLIVLTTRELFF
TGTGCCAGCAGCTTAATCGTGCTGACCACCCGGGAGCTGTTTTTT
>-|many|TRBV6-5|TRBJ2-7
CASSYSRQGRDEQYF
TGTGCCAGCAGTTACTCGAGACAGGGGAGGGACGAGCAGTACTTC
>-|-|TRBV7-9|TRBJ2-3
CASSPRPPQYF
TGTGCCAGCAGCCCCCGTCCTCCGCAGTATTTT
>-|few|TRBV6-2/TRBV6-3|TRBJ2-7
CASTRWVDSQDGEQYF
TGTGCCAGCACCCGTTGGGTGGACAGCCAAGACGGGGAGCAGTACTTC
>-|many|TRBV7-3|TRBJ2-1
CASSPDRTSYNEQFF
TGTGCCAGCAGCCCCGACAGGACATCCTACAATGAGCAGTTCTTC
>TRBD2|-|TRBV2|TRBJ2-5
CASSRTSGFGETQYF
TGTGCCAGCAGCCGGACTAGCGGGTTCGGAGAGACCCAGTACTTC
>TRBD1|many|TRBV5-4|TRBJ1-4
CASSSDRGVGTNEKLFF
TGTGCCAGCAGTTCGGACAGGGGGGTTGGCACTAATGAAAAACTGTTTTTT
>-|many|TRBV12-3/TRBV12-4|TRBJ2-1
CASSLVDEQFF
TGTGCCAGCAGTTTGGTCGATGAGCAGTTCTTC
>-|-|TRBV11-3|TRBJ2-3
CASSSRGSKGDTQYF
TGTGCCAGCAGCTCGAGAGGTTCGAAAGGAGATACGCAGTATTTT
>-|many|TRBV27|TRBJ2-3
CASSHTLKTSTDTQYF
TGTGCCAGCAGCCATACACTTAAGACTAGCACAGATACGCAGTATTTT
>-|many|TRBV6-5|TRBJ2-5
CASSSWSETQYF
TGTGCCAGCAGTTCCTGGTCAGAGACCCAGTACTTC
>-|few|TRBV20-1|TRBJ1-4
CSARGLGSQPENEKLFF
TGCAGTGCTAGAGGTCTTGGCAGCCAACCTGAGAATGAAAAACTGTTTTTT
>TRBD2|-|TRBV6-5|TRBJ2-3
CASSYTSGEYTQYF
TGTGCCAGCAGTTACACTAGCGGGGAATATACGCAGTATTTT
>TRBD1|few|TRBV28|TRBJ2-3
CASSLPQSGGTGGITDTQYF
TGTGCCAGCAGTTTACCCCAATCCGGGGGGACAGGGGGCATCACAGATACGCAGTATTTT
>-|-|TRBV2|TRBJ2-2
CASSTTGRYTGELFF
TGTGCCAGCAGCACGACAGGGAGGTACACCGGGGAGCTGTTTTTT
>-|-|TRBV6-6|TRBJ1-6
CASSRSGPNNSPLHF
TGTGCCAGCAGTCGCTCCGGACCAAATAATTCACCCCTCCACTTT
>-|-|TRBV6-2/TRBV6-3|TRBJ1-1
CASSYSKGRPTMNTEAFF
TGTGCCAGCAGTTACTCTAAGGGACGGCCTACCATGAACACTGAAGCTTTCTTT
>-|-|TRBV4-2|TRBJ2-6
CASSQVTRGSAGANVLTF
TGTGCCAGCAGCCAAGTTACACGGGGGAGTGCTGGGGCCAACGTCCTGACTTTC
>TRBD2|few|TRBV7-9|TRBJ2-7
CASSLVSGGRYEQYF
TGTGCCAGCAGCTTAGTGTCGGGGGGACGCTACGAGCAGTACTTC
>-|few|TRBV7-2|TRBJ2-5
CASSYPGGTQYF
TGTGCCAGCAGTTACCCTGGGGGGACCCAGTACTTC
>TRBD1|-|TRBV5-1|TRBJ2-7
CASSLGTGGNNEQYF
TGCGCCAGCAGCTTGGGGACAGGGGGCAACAACGAGCAGTACTTC